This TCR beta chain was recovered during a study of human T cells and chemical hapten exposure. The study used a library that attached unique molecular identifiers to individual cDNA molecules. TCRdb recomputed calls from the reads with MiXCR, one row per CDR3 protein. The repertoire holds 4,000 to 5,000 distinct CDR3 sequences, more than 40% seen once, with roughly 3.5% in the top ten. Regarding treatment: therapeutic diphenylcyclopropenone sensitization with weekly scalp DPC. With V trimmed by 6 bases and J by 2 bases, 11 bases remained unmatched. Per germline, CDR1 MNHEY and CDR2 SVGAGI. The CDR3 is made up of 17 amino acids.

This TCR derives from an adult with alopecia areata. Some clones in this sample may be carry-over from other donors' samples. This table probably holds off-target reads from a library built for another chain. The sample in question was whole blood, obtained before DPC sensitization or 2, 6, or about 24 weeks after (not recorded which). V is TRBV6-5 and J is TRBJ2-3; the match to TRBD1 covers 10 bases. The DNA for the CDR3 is TGTGCCAGCAGCCGTACTTCCGGGACAGGGGCCACAGATACGCAGTATTTT. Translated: CASSRTSGTGATDTQYF.